This is a list of T cell receptor beta chains from one sample in a study of cytomegalovirus exposure and HLA in healthy donors. TCRdb keeps only in-frame clones here, not all; method: immunoSEQ multiplex PCR. The repertoire consists of around 300,000 clones, with approximately 86% occurring once and the leading ten covering more than 0.9%. Sequencing was carried out using PBMCs. Receptors originate from a young woman in good health and CMV-seropositive. Each CDR3 is given with its conserved first and last residue. A D gene is named only where the DNA matches it firmly. Not all rows give a size; the values are once, few, many and, for expanded clones, a class.

cdr3_length: 11; clone_size: -; v_call: TRBV5-6; j_call: TRBJ1-2; d_call: -; cdr3_nt: TGTGCCAGCAGCAGGGACTATGGCTACACCTTC; cdr3_aa: CASSRDYGYTF
cdr3_length: 12; clone_size: -; v_call: TRBV19; j_call: TRBJ2-1; d_call: -; cdr3_nt: TGTGCCATTGGTAGCGGACCTAATGAGCAGTTCTTC; cdr3_aa: CAIGSGPNEQFF
cdr3_length: 15; clone_size: -; v_call: TRBV7-9; j_call: TRBJ2-2; d_call: -; cdr3_nt: TGTGCCAGCAGCTTAGTCGCGGGAAACACCGGGGAGCTGTTTTTT; cdr3_aa: CASSLVAGNTGELFF
cdr3_length: 13; clone_size: -; v_call: TRBV6-6; j_call: TRBJ2-5; d_call: -; cdr3_nt: TGTGCCAGCAGTTACTCGGGGGCTGGGACCCAGTACTTC; cdr3_aa: CASSYSGAGTQYF
cdr3_length: 16; clone_size: -; v_call: TRBV2; j_call: TRBJ2-1; d_call: TRBD2; cdr3_nt: TGTGCCAGCAGTGGCAGCGGGGGGAGTATCTACAATGAGCAGTTCTTC; cdr3_aa: CASSGSGGSIYNEQFF
cdr3_length: 16; clone_size: -; v_call: TRBV27; j_call: TRBJ1-1; d_call: -; cdr3_nt: TGTGCCAGCTGGCCACGGGGCGGGCTGATGAACACTGAAGCTTTCTTT; cdr3_aa: CASWPRGGLMNTEAFF
cdr3_length: 17; clone_size: -; v_call: TRBV4-3; j_call: TRBJ1-2; d_call: -; cdr3_nt: TGCGCCAGCAGCCAAGGGGCAGGGGCGCTAGCTAACTATGGCTACACCTTC; cdr3_aa: CASSQGAGALANYGYTF
cdr3_length: 15; clone_size: -; v_call: TRBV30; j_call: TRBJ1-5; d_call: TRBD1; cdr3_nt: TGTGCCTGGAGACCAGGACAGGGGGATGAGCAGCCCCAGCATTTT; cdr3_aa: CAWRPGQGDEQPQHF
cdr3_length: 15; clone_size: -; v_call: TRBV18; j_call: TRBJ1-2; d_call: TRBD1; cdr3_nt: TGTGCCAGCTCACCAGAGGCAGGGGGGGTCTATGGCTACACCTTC; cdr3_aa: CASSPEAGGVYGYTF
cdr3_length: 15; clone_size: once; v_call: TRBV28; j_call: TRBJ1-2; d_call: TRBD1; cdr3_nt: TGTGCCAGCATTGGGGGGACAGCCCCTAACTATGGCTACACCTTC; cdr3_aa: CASIGGTAPNYGYTF
cdr3_length: 13; clone_size: -; v_call: TRBV7-9; j_call: TRBJ2-7; d_call: -; cdr3_nt: TGTGCCAGCACCCGTGGGGAGCGATACGAGCAGTACTTC; cdr3_aa: CASTRGERYEQYF
cdr3_length: 15; clone_size: few; v_call: TRBV2; j_call: TRBJ1-5; d_call: -; cdr3_nt: TGTGCCAGCAGTGGGTCGACAGCAAGCAATCAGCCCCAGCATTTT; cdr3_aa: CASSGSTASNQPQHF
cdr3_length: 15; clone_size: -; v_call: TRBV5-8; j_call: TRBJ1-6; d_call: -; cdr3_nt: TGTGCCAGCAGCTTGCTCGGGGAGTGGGATTCACCCCTCCACTTT; cdr3_aa: CASSLLGEWDSPLHF
cdr3_length: 16; clone_size: -; v_call: TRBV2; j_call: TRBJ2-7; d_call: TRBD2; cdr3_nt: TGTGCCAGCAGTGAATGGGGTAGCGGGAGTGACTACGAGCAGTACTTC; cdr3_aa: CASSEWGSGSDYEQYF
cdr3_length: 15; clone_size: -; v_call: TRBV7-2; j_call: TRBJ1-5; d_call: -; cdr3_nt: TGTGCCAGCAGCTCACAGGGTGTTAGCAATCAGCCCCAGCATTTT; cdr3_aa: CASSSQGVSNQPQHF
cdr3_length: 16; clone_size: -; v_call: TRBV4-1; j_call: TRBJ1-2; d_call: -; cdr3_nt: TGCGCCAGCAGCCAAGACCCGACAATTACTAACTATGGCTACACCTTC; cdr3_aa: CASSQDPTITNYGYTF
cdr3_length: 18; clone_size: -; v_call: TRBV9; j_call: TRBJ2-3; d_call: TRBD2; cdr3_nt: TGTGCCAGCAGCGCCCCCATCGGACTAGCGGGAAACACAGATACGCAGTATTTT; cdr3_aa: CASSAPIGLAGNTDTQYF
cdr3_length: 13; clone_size: -; v_call: TRBV27; j_call: TRBJ1-2; d_call: -; cdr3_nt: TGTGCCAGCACACCAGTACGAGTCTATGGCTACACCTTC; cdr3_aa: CASTPVRVYGYTF
cdr3_length: 18; clone_size: -; v_call: TRBV25-1; j_call: TRBJ2-7; d_call: TRBD1; cdr3_nt: TGTGCCAGCAGTGATATCGGGGGAGGCGGACAGGGGCGCTACGAGCAGTACTTC; cdr3_aa: CASSDIGGGGQGRYEQYF
cdr3_length: 16; clone_size: -; v_call: TRBV7-9; j_call: TRBJ2-5; d_call: TRBD1; cdr3_nt: TGTGCCAGCAGCTTCGGGGACAGGGGGTACCAAGAGACCCAGTACTTC; cdr3_aa: CASSFGDRGYQETQYF
cdr3_length: 13; clone_size: -; v_call: TRBV7-2; j_call: TRBJ1-2; d_call: -; cdr3_nt: TGTGCCAGCAGCTTAGCAGGGGAGGGCGGCTACACCTTC; cdr3_aa: CASSLAGEGGYTF
cdr3_length: 14; clone_size: -; v_call: TRBV29-1; j_call: TRBJ2-3; d_call: -; cdr3_nt: TGCAGCGTTCTGACTAGACCAAACACAGATACGCAGTATTTT; cdr3_aa: CSVLTRPNTDTQYF